This T cell receptor (beta chain) was captured by sequencing in a study of blood T cell repertoires in COVID-19. Germline values: CDR1 SGHAT, CDR2 FQNNGV. The CDR3 contains 14 residues. Trimming removed 5 bases from V and 4 bases from J, with 11 bases in between. Data came from immunoSEQ multiplex PCR; TCRdb stores just in-frame clones and leaves some out. The sample shows under 200,000 clones, around 89% of them seen only once. The J gene is TRBJ1-4, the V gene TRBV11-2; tentatively, D is TRBD1 (6 bases). Sequencing was done on a sample of PBMCs or T cells enriched from blood (not recorded which). The TCR sequence derives from a woman between 18 and 30 years old who had recovered from COVID-19. The CDR3 reads CASSQGQFNEKLFF. CDR3 bases: TGTGCCAGCAGCCAAGGACAGTTTAATGAAAAACTGTTTTTT.